This TCR beta chain comes out of a study of T cell repertoires in cytomegalovirus infection. Study context: Both CMV infection and a matching HLA type were indicated by public TCR beta signatures. Points from the study as a whole: Carriage of CMV together with the relevant HLA was identifiable through cumulative public TCR beta family frequency. Clonotypes of TCR beta that were HLA-C-restricted and CMV-specific dominated the ex vivo response.

This CDR3 comprises 15 residues. Germline CDR1 MDHEN, CDR2 SYDVKM. Trimming removed 6 bases from V and 3 bases from J, with 18 bases in between. As regards this clonotype: The target antigen is unknown.

TCRdb re-analysed the reads in MiXCR, keeping a single row per CDR3 protein. The sample contains around 100,000 distinct CDR3 sequences, around 22% of which appear only once. Sequencing was carried out using CD8+ T cells from PBMCs. The origin of this receptor is a human donor in good health (CMV status not recorded). Some clones in this sample may be carry-over from other donors' samples. The chain recombines TRBV28 with TRBJ2-7; possible D gene TRBD1, 6 bases. The CDR3 DNA follows: TGTGCCAGCAGCCTCTATCAGGACAGAGACTACGAGCAGTACTTC. Translation gives CASSLYQDRDYEQYF.